Sequencing of this T cell receptor beta chain was carried out in a study of CD8 T cells in ankylosing spondylitis. Many counts were recorded for this clonotype. Its target is unknown. Deletions cut 2 bases from V and 9 bases from J, with 8 bases between. In germline, CDR1 is SGDLS, CDR2 YYNGEE. The CDR3 sequence is 11 residues long. Libraries for TCR beta were made by quantitative 5'-RACE with molecular barcodes. From the 5' RACE reads, TCRdb called clonotypes with MiXCR, one entry per CDR3 protein. The sample has 200,000 to 250,000 distinct CDR3 sequences; roughly 26% are singletons. Findings and caveats of the study: In ankylosing spondylitis patients, matched synovial fluid reportedly showed significant enrichment of disease-linked clones. As for the disease-linked clones, they showed a CD8+ phenotype and occurred at relatively low frequencies in peripheral blood.

This rearrangement joins TRBV9 to TRBJ1-2; no clear D gene. The source is a male donor with ankylosing spondylitis or in good health (not recorded which). Material for sequencing was blood, either unsorted or a sorted T cell fraction (not recorded which). CDR3 region: CASSVGSRYTF. The CDR3 DNA follows: TGTGCCAGCAGCGTCGGATCCCGCTACACCTTC.